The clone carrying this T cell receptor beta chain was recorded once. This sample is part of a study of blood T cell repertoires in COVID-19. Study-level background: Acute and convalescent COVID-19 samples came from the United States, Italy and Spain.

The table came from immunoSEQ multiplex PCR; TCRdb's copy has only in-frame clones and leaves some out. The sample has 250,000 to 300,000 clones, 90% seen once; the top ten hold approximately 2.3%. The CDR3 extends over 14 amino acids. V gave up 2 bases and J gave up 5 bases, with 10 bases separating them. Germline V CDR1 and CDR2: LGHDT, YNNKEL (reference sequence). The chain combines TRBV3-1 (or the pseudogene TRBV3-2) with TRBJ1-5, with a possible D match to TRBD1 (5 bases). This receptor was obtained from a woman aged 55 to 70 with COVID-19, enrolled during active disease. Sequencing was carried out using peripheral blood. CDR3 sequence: CASSQRGEHQPQHF. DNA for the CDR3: TGTGCCAGCAGCCAACGGGGGGAGCATCAGCCCCAGCATTTT.